The rows below give T cell receptor beta chains drawn from one sample of a study of tumor-infiltrating lymphocytes in primary liver carcinoma. MiXCR, applied by TCRdb to the multiplex PCR reads, yields one record per CDR3 protein. The sample lists fewer than 200,000 distinct CDR3 sequences; around 81% were seen once. Sequenced: tumor tissue from primary liver carcinoma. These receptors were obtained from a man aged 35 to 55 with primary liver carcinoma and hepatitis B virus infection. Both conserved end residues are part of each CDR3. The D gene is left open where the match is weak. Expanded clones are given a class, and other clones once, few, many or no size at all.

cdr3_aa: CASSYELPYERYF
cdr3_nt: TGTGCCAGCAGTTACGAGTTACCTTACGAGCGGTACTTC
clone_size: .
d_call: .
j_call: TRBJ2-7
v_call: TRBV6-2/TRBV6-3

cdr3_aa: CASRAFRGGGRFGANVLTF
cdr3_nt: TGTGCCAGCAGGGCCTTTCGGGGCGGGGGCCGCTTTGGGGCCAACGTCCTGACTTTC
clone_size: .
d_call: .
j_call: TRBJ2-6
v_call: TRBV6-1

cdr3_aa: CASSQERDGAIFGYAF
cdr3_nt: TGCGCCAGCAGCCAGGAAAGGGACGGAGCTATTTTTGGCTACGCCTTC
clone_size: .
d_call: .
j_call: TRBJ1-2
v_call: TRBV4-3

cdr3_aa: CASSGTSDEQFF
cdr3_nt: TGTGCCAGCAGTGGGACAAGCGATGAGCAGTTCTTC
clone_size: many
d_call: .
j_call: TRBJ2-1
v_call: TRBV28

cdr3_aa: CASSPLRLSSYKEQFF
cdr3_nt: TGTGCCAGCAGCCCGCTTCGGCTGAGCTCTTACAAAGAGCAGTTCTTC
clone_size: .
d_call: .
j_call: TRBJ2-1
v_call: TRBV11-2

cdr3_aa: CASSLAWDQAYDQYF
cdr3_nt: TGTGCCAGTAGTTTGGCCTGGGACCAAGCCTACGACCAGTACTTC
clone_size: .
d_call: .
j_call: TRBJ2-7
v_call: TRBV28

cdr3_aa: CASQRAAVNEAFF
cdr3_nt: TGTGCCAGTCAGCGGGCCGCTGTGAATGAAGCTTTCTTT
clone_size: .
d_call: .
j_call: TRBJ1-1
v_call: TRBV19

cdr3_aa: CASKKGEGMRETQYF
cdr3_nt: TGTGCCAGCAAAAAGGGGGAGGGGATGAGAGAGACCCAATACTTC
clone_size: few
d_call: .
j_call: TRBJ2-5
v_call: TRBV28

cdr3_aa: CGSTPQGDNSYEQYF
cdr3_nt: TGTGGCAGCACTCCCCAGGGGGATAACTCCTACGAGCAGTACTTC
clone_size: .
d_call: TRBD1
j_call: TRBJ2-7
v_call: TRBV6-5

cdr3_aa: CAGNSTGRGDNEQFF
cdr3_nt: TGTGCCGGCAACTCGACCGGGCGGGGAGACAATGAGCAGTTCTTC
clone_size: .
d_call: .
j_call: TRBJ2-1
v_call: TRBV11-1